Presented here are 20 T cell receptor beta chains from one specimen sequenced in a study of OX40 agonist ivuxolimab in advanced cancers. Clones were sequenced by immunoSEQ multiplex PCR, and TCRdb holds only the in-frame ones, with some missing. The sample has around 20,000 clones, approximately 87% seen once. The material sequenced was CD4+ or CD8+ T cells sorted from blood, taken in a trial of the OX40 agonist ivuxolimab. Receptors were obtained from an adult with an advanced solid tumor such as melanoma, head and neck, liver or kidney cancer.

This clone was detected once. This chain connects TRBV30 to TRBJ2-2, with D perhaps matching TRBD1 (5 bases). CDR3 length equals 15 residues. Deletions cut 5 bases from V and 4 bases from J, with 17 bases between. Germline-derived CDR1 and CDR2 are GTSNPN and SVGIG (reference sequence). This CDR3 is CAWGDKGAGTGELFF. The CDR3 DNA reads as TGTGCCTGGGGGGATAAAGGGGCCGGCACCGGGGAGCTGTTTTTT.

The chain is built from TRBV19 and TRBJ1-3, with a weak D call TRBD1 (5 bases). The CDR3 has 16 amino acids. Germline CDR1 and CDR2: LNHDA and SQIVND (reference sequence). The V end lost 4 bases, the J end lost 1 base, and 14 bases lay between the germline ends. The CDR3 loop reads CASSNRGTGSGNTIYF. The CDR3 nucleotides are TGTGCCAGTAGTAACCGGGGGACTGGTTCTGGAAACACCATATATTTT.

V and J are TRBV6-5 and TRBJ1-5; 8 positions agree with TRBD1. Germline CDR1 and CDR2: MNHEY and SVGAGI. This CDR3 region has 13 residues. The J segment lost 8 bases and the V segment lost 6 bases, leaving 6 bases of the junction unmatched. CDR3 nucleotide sequence: TGTGCCAGCAGCCCGGACAGGGCGAAGCCCCAGCATTTT. It encodes CASSPDRAKPQHF.

This clone was counted once. The CDR3 nucleotides read TGTGCCAGCGGAAGTCAGACGGGGAGCTCCTACAATGAGCAGTTCTTC. Its translation is CASGSQTGSSYNEQFF. This chain joins TRBV7-9 and TRBJ2-1; TRBD2 is a possible D gene (5 bases). The V end lost 8 bases, the J end lost 0 bases, and 17 bases lay between the germline ends. CDR1 SEHNR and CDR2 FQNEAQ come from the germline V gene (reference sequence). The length of the CDR3 is 16 residues.

The V and J genes are TRBV7-2 and TRBJ2-3, with a weak D call TRBD1 (5 bases). CDR1 is SGHTA and CDR2 is FQGNSA in the germline V gene. Between the trimmed V and J ends, which lost 5 bases and 0 bases, there was a span of 15 bases. This CDR3 is 16 amino acids long. CDR3: CASSAQAQTSTDTQYF. As DNA, the CDR3 is TGTGCCAGCAGCGCACAGGCACAAACTAGCACAGATACGCAGTATTTT. Full variable domain (remainder filled in from reference TRBV7-2 and TRBJ2-3): GAGVSQSPSNKVTEKGKDVELRCDPISGHTALYWYRQSLGQGLEFLIYFQGNSAPDKSGLPSDRFSAERTGGSVSTLTIQRTQQEDSAVYLCASSAQAQTSTDTQYFGPGTRLTVL.

This clone occurred once. This chain connects TRBV27 to TRBJ2-1; tentatively, D is TRBD2 (6 bases). CDR3 length equals 15 residues. Trimming removed 2 bases at V and 4 bases at J, with 12 bases between. In germline, CDR1 is MNHEY, CDR2 SMNVEV (reference sequence). The CDR3 protein is CASSLKGRDYNEQFF. The CDR3, as DNA: TGTGCCAGCAGTTTAAAAGGGCGGGATTACAATGAGCAGTTCTTC.

This clone was detected a few times. V and J are TRBV18 and TRBJ2-7, with D perhaps TRBD1 (6 bases). CDR1 and CDR2 from the germline V gene are KGHSH and LQKENI. The CDR3 is 18 amino acids. V dropped 6 bases and J dropped 6 bases, with 30 bases sitting between them. CDR3 sequence: CASSPDVSNRVGGSEQYF. CDR3 in DNA: TGTGCCAGCTCGCCAGATGTTTCCAACAGGGTTGGGGGATCCGAGCAGTACTTC.

This clone was seen a few times. The chain couples TRBV10-3 to TRBJ1-6, with unresolved D. Germline CDR1 ENHRY, CDR2 SYGVKD. The CDR3 spans 14 residues. The V end was cut by 6 bases, the J end by 8 bases, with 14 bases between. CDR3: CAIRPSSRDSPLHF. The CDR3 coding sequence is TGTGCCATCAGGCCCTCGTCGAGGGATTCACCCCTCCACTTT.

V and J are TRBV19 and TRBJ2-2; either TRBD1 or TRBD2 may fit D (5 bases each). The V end was cut by 8 bases, the J end by 3 bases, with 19 bases between. The CDR3 has 16 residues. Germline V gene sequence: CDR1 LNHDA, CDR2 SQIVND (reference sequence). The CDR3 loop reads CASFPLGRRDTGELFF. CDR3 coding DNA: TGTGCCAGTTTTCCCTTGGGGCGGCGGGACACCGGGGAGCTGTTTTTT.

The chain is built from TRBV13 and TRBJ1-2; perhaps TRBD1 as D (6 bases). Germline V gives CDR1 PRHDT, CDR2 FYEKMQ (reference sequence). The V gene lost 5 bases and the J gene lost 7 bases, with 17 bases spanning the gap. CDR3 size: 14 residues. Here the CDR3 reads CASSPRWGALGYTF. DNA of the CDR3: TGTGCCAGCAGCCCTCGGTGGGGGGCGCTTGGCTACACCTTC.

This clone was seen once. This rearrangement joins TRBV7-8 to TRBJ2-1; tentative D call: TRBD2 (5 bases). V was clipped by 3 bases and J by 1 base, with 16 bases between them. CDR3 length: 17 residues. The germline V gene encodes CDR1 SGHVS and CDR2 FQNEAQ. CDR3 DNA: TGTGCCAGCAGCTTCGCCGGACTGGGCGGATCCTACAATGAGCAGTTCTTC. This sequence encodes CASSFAGLGGSYNEQFF.

The chain joins TRBV4-2 to TRBJ1-1, with TRBD1 identical over 7 bases. The CDR3 covers 15 residues. CDR1 is LGHNA and CDR2 is YNFKEQ in the germline V gene. V lost 1 base and J lost 6; bases outside the gene matches: 8. The CDR3 here is CASSQGRRGYAEAFF. CDR3 bases: TGTGCCAGCAGCCAAGGTCGCAGGGGGTACGCTGAAGCTTTCTTT.

This clone was detected once. V usage is TRBV7-9 and J usage is TRBJ2-3; TRBD1 matches 8 bases. Germline V gene lookup returns CDR1 SEHNR and CDR2 FQNEAQ (reference sequence). This CDR3 contains 12 residues. V lost 6 bases, J lost 11 bases, and 7 bases stayed unmatched. DNA of the CDR3: TGTGCCAGCAGGCCGGGACAGGAGATGCAGTATTTT. Translation gives CASRPGQEMQYF.

The rearrangement joins TRBV5-4 to TRBJ2-5; maybe TRBD2 (6 bases). The CDR3 spans 16 residues. The germline CDR1 and CDR2 sequences are SGHNT and YYREEE (reference sequence). Trimming left V 3 bases short and J 1 base short, with 16 bases between. CDR3 in amino acids: CASSSLAGPSQETQYF. The CDR3 DNA reads as TGTGCCAGCAGCTCCCTGGCGGGGCCTTCCCAAGAGACCCAGTACTTC.

The chain carries TRBV10-2 and TRBJ2-2; TRBD1 is a possible D gene (7 bases). Trimming cost V 8 bases and J 5 bases, with 21 bases left between them. The CDR3 contains 16 residues. Germline lookup yields CDR1 WSHSY and CDR2 SAAADI. The DNA for the CDR3 is TGCGCCAGCCACAAGCCAGGGGGGACCCAAACCGGGGAGCTGTTTTTT. This gives the protein CASHKPGGTQTGELFF.

CDR3 residues: CASSLDKGVAYEQFF. The CDR3 nucleotides read TGTGCCAGCAGCCTAGATAAGGGGGTCGCCTATGAGCAGTTCTTC. This chain links TRBV7-3 with TRBJ2-1; a possible D gene is TRBD1 (6 bases). This CDR3 is 15 amino acids long. Trimming cost V 5 bases and J 8 bases, with 19 bases left between them. From germline, CDR1 is SGHTA and CDR2 FQGTGA. Full variable domain (remainder filled in from reference TRBV7-3 and TRBJ2-1): GAGVSQTPSNKVTEKGKYVELRCDPISGHTALYWYRQSLGQGPEFLIYFQGTGAADDSGLPNDRFFAVRPEGSVSTLKIQRTERGDSAVYLCASSLDKGVAYEQFFGPGTRLTVL.

About this clone: The same CDR3 arises from other DNA sequences in this sample as well. The V call is TRBV28, the J call TRBJ1-1, with D hard to call. Trimming took off 5 bases at V and 5 bases at J, with 15 bases between the two ends. CDR3 length: 14 amino acids. Germline values: CDR1 MDHEN, CDR2 SYDVKM. The CDR3 is CASSLTGGRTEAFF. CDR3 DNA sequence: TGTGCCAGCAGTCTTACGGGCGGGAGGACTGAAGCTTTCTTT.

This clone was observed once. V gene TRBV29-1 combines with J gene TRBJ1-3; D is possibly TRBD1 (5 bases). CDR1 is SQVTM and CDR2 is ANQGSEA in the germline V gene. CDR3 size: 13 residues. The V gene lost 6 bases and the J gene lost 0 bases, with 9 bases spanning the gap. This CDR3 is CSVLTDSGNTIYF. The CDR3 DNA reads as TGCAGCGTGTTGACAGACTCTGGAAACACCATATATTTT. The variable domain in full, completed from reference TRBV29-1 and TRBJ1-3, reads SAVISQKPSRDICQRGTSLTIQCQVDSQVTMMFWYRQQPGQSLTLIATANQGSEATYESGFVIDKFPISRPNLTFSTLTVSNMSPEDSSIYLCSVLTDSGNTIYFGEGSWLTVV.

The chain has TRBV7-6 and TRBJ1-3; TRBD1 might be the D (5 bases). The V end lost 4 bases, the J end lost 0 bases, and 16 bases lay between the germline ends. The CDR3 runs to 17 residues. Germline-derived CDR1 and CDR2 are SGHVS and FNYEAQ. The CDR3 nucleotides read TGTGCCAGCAGCTCCCGCGGGGACGGTAGCTCTGGAAACACCATATATTTT. This sequence encodes CASSSRGDGSSGNTIYF.

V is TRBV7-2 and J is TRBJ1-6; 8 bases match TRBD1. The CDR3 runs 14 residues. The ends lost 4 bases at V and 5 bases at J; junction bases unmatched: 1. Germline-derived CDR1 and CDR2 are SGHTA and FQGNSA. This CDR3 reads CASSWTGNNSPLHF. The DNA for the CDR3 is TGTGCCAGCAGCTGGACAGGGAATAATTCACCCCTCCACTTT.